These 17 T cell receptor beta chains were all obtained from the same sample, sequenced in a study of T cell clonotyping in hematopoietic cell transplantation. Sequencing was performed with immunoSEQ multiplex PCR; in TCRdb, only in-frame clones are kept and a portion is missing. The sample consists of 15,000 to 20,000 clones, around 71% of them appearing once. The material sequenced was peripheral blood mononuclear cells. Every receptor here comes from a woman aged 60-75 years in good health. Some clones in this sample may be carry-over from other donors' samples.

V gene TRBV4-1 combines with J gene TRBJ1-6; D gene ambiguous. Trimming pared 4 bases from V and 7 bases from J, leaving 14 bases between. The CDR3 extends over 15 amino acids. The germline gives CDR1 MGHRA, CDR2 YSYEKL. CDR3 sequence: CASSPGYGMNSPLHF. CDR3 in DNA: TGCGCCAGCAGCCCGGGTTACGGGATGAATTCACCCCTCCACTTT.

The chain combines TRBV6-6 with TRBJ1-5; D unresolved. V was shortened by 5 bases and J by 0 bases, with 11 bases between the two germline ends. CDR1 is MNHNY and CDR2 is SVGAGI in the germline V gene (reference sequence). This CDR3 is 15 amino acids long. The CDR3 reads CASSQQIHSNQPQHF. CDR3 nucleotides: TGTGCCAGCAGTCAACAGATTCATAGCAATCAGCCCCAGCATTTT.

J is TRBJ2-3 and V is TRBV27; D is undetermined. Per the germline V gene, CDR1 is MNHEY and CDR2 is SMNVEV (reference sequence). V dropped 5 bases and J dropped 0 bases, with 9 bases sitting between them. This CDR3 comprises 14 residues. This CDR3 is CASSPKTSTDTQYF. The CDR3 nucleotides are TGTGCCAGCAGTCCCAAAACTAGCACAGATACGCAGTATTTT.

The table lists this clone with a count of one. The DNA for the CDR3 is TGCGCCAGCAGCAAGGGGATAGACGAAGCTTTCTTT. Translation: CASSKGIDEAFF. The chain uses TRBV4-1 and TRBJ1-1; tentative D call: TRBD1 (5 bases). Trimming removed 5 bases at V and 8 bases at J, with 12 bases between. The CDR3 contains 12 residues. Per germline, CDR1 MGHRA and CDR2 YSYEKL.

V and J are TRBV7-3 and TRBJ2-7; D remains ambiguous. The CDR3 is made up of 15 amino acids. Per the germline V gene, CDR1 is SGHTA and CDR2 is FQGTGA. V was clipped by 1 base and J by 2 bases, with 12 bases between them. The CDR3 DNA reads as TGTGCCAGCAGCTTAAATGTGGGGTCTCCCTACGAGCAGTACTTC. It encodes CASSLNVGSPYEQYF.

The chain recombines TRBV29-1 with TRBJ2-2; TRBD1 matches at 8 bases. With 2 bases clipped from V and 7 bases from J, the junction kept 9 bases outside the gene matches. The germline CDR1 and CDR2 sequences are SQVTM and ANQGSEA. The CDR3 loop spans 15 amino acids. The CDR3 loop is CSVELATGDSGELFF. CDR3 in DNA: TGCAGCGTTGAATTAGCGACAGGGGACAGCGGGGAGCTGTTTTTT.

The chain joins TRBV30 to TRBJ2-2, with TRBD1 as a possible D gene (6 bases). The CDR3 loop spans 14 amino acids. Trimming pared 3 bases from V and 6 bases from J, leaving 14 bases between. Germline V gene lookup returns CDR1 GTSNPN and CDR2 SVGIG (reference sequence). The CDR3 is CAWSPTGISGELFF. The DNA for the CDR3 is TGTGCCTGGAGCCCTACAGGGATTTCCGGGGAGCTGTTTTTT.

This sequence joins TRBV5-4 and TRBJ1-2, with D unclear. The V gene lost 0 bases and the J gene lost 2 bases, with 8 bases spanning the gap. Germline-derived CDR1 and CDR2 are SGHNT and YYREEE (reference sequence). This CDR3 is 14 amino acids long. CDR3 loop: CASSLGNLNYGYTF. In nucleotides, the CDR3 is TGTGCCAGCAGCTTGGGGAACCTGAACTATGGCTACACCTTC.

As DNA, the CDR3 is TGTGCCAGCAGCGTAGACGGCGGGGGCCGGGGGGTTGAGCAGTTCTTC. It is translated as CASSVDGGGRGVEQFF. The J gene is TRBJ2-1, the V gene TRBV9, with a possible D match to TRBD2 (7 bases). This CDR3 is built from 16 residues. V lost 0 bases and J lost 9, with 19 bases in between. Looked up from germline, CDR1 is SGDLS and CDR2 is YYNGEE.

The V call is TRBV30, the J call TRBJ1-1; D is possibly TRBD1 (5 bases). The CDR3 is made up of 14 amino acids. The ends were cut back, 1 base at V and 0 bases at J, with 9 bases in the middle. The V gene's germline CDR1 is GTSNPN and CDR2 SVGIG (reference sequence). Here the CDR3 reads CAWSDRSMNTEAFF. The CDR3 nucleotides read TGTGCCTGGAGTGACAGGAGCATGAACACTGAAGCTTTCTTT.

The CDR3 DNA reads TGTGCCAGCAGCTTAGTGTACGAGCAGTACTTC. Its translation is CASSLVYEQYF. The V and J genes are TRBV7-8 and TRBJ2-7; D not resolved. Germline-derived CDR1 and CDR2 are SGHVS and FQNEAQ. Trimming shortened V by 1 base and J by 4 bases, and 2 bases separated the two germline ends. The CDR3 extends over 11 amino acids.

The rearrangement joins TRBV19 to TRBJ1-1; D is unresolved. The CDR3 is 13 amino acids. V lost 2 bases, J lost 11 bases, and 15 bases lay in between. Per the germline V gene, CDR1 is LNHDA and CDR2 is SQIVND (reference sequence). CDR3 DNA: TGTGCCAGTAGTATATCGGGGAATCTACAGGCTTTCTTT. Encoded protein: CASSISGNLQAFF. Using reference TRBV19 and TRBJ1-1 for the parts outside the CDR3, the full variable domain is DGGITQSPKYLFRKEGQNVTLSCEQNLNHDAMYWYRQDPGQGLRLIYYSQIVNDFQKGDIAEGYSVSREKKESFPLTVTSAQKNPTAFYLCASSISGNLQAFFGQGTRLTVV.

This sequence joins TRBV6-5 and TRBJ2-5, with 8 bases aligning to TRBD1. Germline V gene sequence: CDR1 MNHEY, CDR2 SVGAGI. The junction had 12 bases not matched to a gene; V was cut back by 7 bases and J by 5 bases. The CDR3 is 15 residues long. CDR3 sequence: CASNLQGADAETQYF. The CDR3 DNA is TGTGCCAGCAATCTCCAGGGGGCTGATGCGGAGACCCAGTACTTC.

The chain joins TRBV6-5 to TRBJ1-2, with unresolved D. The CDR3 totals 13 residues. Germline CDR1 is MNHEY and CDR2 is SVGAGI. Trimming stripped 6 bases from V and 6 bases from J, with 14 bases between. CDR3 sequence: CASSTVGWDGYTF. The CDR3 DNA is TGTGCCAGCAGCACAGTAGGGTGGGATGGCTACACCTTC.

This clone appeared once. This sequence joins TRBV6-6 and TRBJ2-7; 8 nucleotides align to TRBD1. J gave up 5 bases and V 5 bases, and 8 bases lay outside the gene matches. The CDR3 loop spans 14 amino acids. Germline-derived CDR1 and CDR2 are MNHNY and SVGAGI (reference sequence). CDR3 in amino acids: CASSNQGQVNEQYF. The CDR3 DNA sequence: TGTGCCAGCAGTAACCAGGGACAGGTCAACGAGCAGTACTTC.

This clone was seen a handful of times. CDR3: CASSKSWDTFNYGYTF. For the CDR3, the DNA is TGTGCCAGCAGCAAATCGTGGGACACCTTTAACTATGGCTACACCTTC. This chain joins TRBV21-1 and TRBJ1-2; TRBD1, the table's D call, was not compared with the DNA. TRBV21-1 is given as a pseudogene. CDR3 length: 16 amino acids.

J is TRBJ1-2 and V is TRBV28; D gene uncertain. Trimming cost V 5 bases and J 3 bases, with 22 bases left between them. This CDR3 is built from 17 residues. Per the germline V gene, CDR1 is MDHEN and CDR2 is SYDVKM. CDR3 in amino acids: CASSISFDSYGDYGYTF. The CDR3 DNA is TGTGCCAGCAGTATCTCCTTCGACTCCTACGGGGACTATGGCTACACCTTC.